This T cell receptor beta chain was found in a study of T-cell reconstitution after alpha-beta-depleted transplantation in children. Study results and caveats: Surviving recipient cells, namely T cells and thymic progenitors, were the source of high day-60 TCRbeta diversity in some patients. A year had passed since transplant, and T-cell counts and diversity by then came mostly from newly produced T cells. Reported findings indicate that, about two months after transplant, alpha-beta T cells came from several hundred expanded clones, which were derived from non-depleted graft cells.

As to this clonotype: Its antigen is undetermined.

Germline CDR1 reads DFQATT; CDR2 reads SNEGSKA (reference sequence). This CDR3 is built from 18 residues. Trimming took 3 bases from V and 6 from J; bases not matched to a gene: 20. Unique molecular identifiers were incorporated into the prepared TCRbeta library. Each CDR3 protein gets one entry after TCRdb re-called the PCR reads with MiXCR. The table includes 580,000 or so distinct CDR3 sequences, 20% to 25% detected once. The sequence was obtained from a boy in the first two years of life who had a stem cell transplant for acute myeloid leukemia, so the T cells may come from the graft donor. Specimen: PBMCs, mostly from graft donor cells, collected 360 days after TCRalphabeta/CD19-depleted stem cell transplant. V is TRBV20-1 and J is TRBJ2-3, with 8 bases identical to TRBD1. The CDR3 bases are TGCAGTGCTAGCTTATCCCGAGGACAGGGCCCGTTGGTGGATACGCAGTATTTT. This encodes CSASLSRGQGPLVDTQYF.